This TCR beta chain was retrieved from a study of blood T cell repertoires in COVID-19. This CDR3 comprises 16 residues. The germline gives CDR1 LNHDA, CDR2 SQIVND (reference sequence). Trimming took off 3 bases at V and 4 bases at J, with 16 bases between the two ends. TCRdb's copy holds only in-frame clones and misses some; the assay was immunoSEQ multiplex PCR. Of around 390,000 clones in the sample, 80% to 90% were seen once. This clonotype originated in a woman between 50 and 59 years old who had recovered from COVID-19. The chain joins TRBV19 to TRBJ2-1; maybe TRBD1 (6 bases). Sequencing input: PBMCs or T cells enriched from blood (not recorded which). CDR3 bases: TGTGCCAGTAGTATTACCTTCTCCGGGACATACAATGAGCAGTTCTTC. This gives the protein CASSITFSGTYNEQFF.